The sequence of this TCR beta chain was determined in a study of regulatory T cells in long-lasting Graves disease. General study findings and limits: TRBV28, TRBJ1-2 and TRBJ2-5 were segments that persistent disease favored.

The authors built TCR beta libraries using iRepertoire HTBI primers and Arm-PCR of CDR3 regions. TCRdb re-analysed the multiplex PCR reads in MiXCR, keeping a single row per CDR3 protein. The sample has roughly 510,000 distinct CDR3 sequences; roughly a sixth are singletons. Notes on this clonotype: What it binds is unknown.

As to time point: newly diagnosed GD, antithyroid drugs for less than 3 months. Preparation of the TCR library used RNA extracted from PBMCs. By American Thyroid Association guidelines, Graves' disease was diagnosed in the cohort. The CDR3 sequence is 15 residues long. With 5 bases clipped from V and 3 bases from J, the junction kept 4 bases outside the gene matches. Per the germline V gene, CDR1 is SGHVS and CDR2 is FNYEAQ. A further study also used this sample, focusing on T cells in Graves' hyperthyroidism and ophthalmopathy.

Material: peripheral blood mononuclear cells (PBMCs), obtained at new diagnosis, from a patient treated with antithyroid drugs. The chain is built from TRBV7-6 and TRBJ1-4; 9 bases agree with TRBD1. The TCR originated in a man younger than 30 with Graves disease. The CDR3 nucleotides are TGTGCCAGCAGCAGTTACAGGGGGCCTAATGAAAAACTGTTTTTT. Translating gives CASSSYRGPNEKLFF.